The 28 T cell receptor beta chains listed next were all sequenced from one sample in a study of cytomegalovirus exposure and HLA in healthy donors. Use of 60 Vbeta and 13 Jbeta primers characterized the PCR. Assay: immunoSEQ multiplex PCR; the TCRdb copy retains only in-frame clones and omits some. The sample has fewer than 150,000 clones, about four fifths seen once. The sample was PBMCs. Receptor source: a female donor in good health and CMV-seropositive.

This clone was counted a single time. This chain's CDR3 is CASSFQQGANTEAFF. Here the CDR3 DNA reads TGTGCCAGCAGCTTCCAACAGGGGGCCAACACTGAAGCTTTCTTT. The J gene is TRBJ1-1, the V gene TRBV7-2, with 9 nucleotides matching TRBD1. CDR1 is SGHTA and CDR2 is FQGNSA in the germline V gene. The CDR3 runs to 15 residues. V trimming: 3 bases; J trimming: 2 bases; junction bases outside the gene matches: 4.

The chain recombines TRBV19 with TRBJ1-1; no clear D. The CDR3 covers 14 residues. The V and J ends lost 6 bases and 2 bases respectively, with 13 bases between them. Germline V gene lookup returns CDR1 LNHDA and CDR2 SQIVND (reference sequence). This chain's CDR3 is CASSPNWANTEAFF. DNA for the CDR3: TGTGCCAGTAGCCCTAACTGGGCCAACACTGAAGCTTTCTTT. The whole variable domain, remainder taken from reference TRBV19 and TRBJ1-1, is DGGITQSPKYLFRKEGQNVTLSCEQNLNHDAMYWYRQDPGQGLRLIYYSQIVNDFQKGDIAEGYSVSREKKESFPLTVTSAQKNPTAFYLCASSPNWANTEAFFGQGTRLTVV.

This chain links TRBV28 with TRBJ2-1; TRBD2 matches 11 bases. Germline V gene sequence: CDR1 MDHEN, CDR2 SYDVKM. The CDR3 is 14 residues long. V lost 5 bases, J lost 7 bases, and 4 bases stayed unmatched. The CDR3 DNA follows: TGTGCCAGCAGTCTAGCGGGGGGATGGAATGAGCAGTTCTTC. Amino acid sequence: CASSLAGGWNEQFF.

The chain links TRBV6-1 to TRBJ2-7; TRBD1 aligns across 9 bases. The germline CDR1 and CDR2 sequences are MNHNS and SASEGT. The CDR3 has 15 residues. V dropped 6 bases and J dropped 6; count of bases not matched to a gene: 12. The CDR3 nucleotides read TGTGCCAGCAGCAAACCGGGACAGGGAAGATCCGAGCAGTACTTC. Protein: CASSKPGQGRSEQYF.

As regards this clone: One junction end disagrees with the germline gene, perhaps due to a read error. J is TRBJ1-4 and V is TRBV7-9, with TRBD1 matching 8 bases. Germline V gene data show CDR1 as SEHNR and CDR2 as FQNEAQ (reference sequence). The CDR3 consists of 15 residues. This CDR3 reads CSSSSGQGGNEKLFF. CDR3 sequence (DNA): TGTTCCAGCAGCTCCGGACAGGGAGGGAATGAAAAACTGTTTTTT.

This CDR3 is CASSYNRGTEAFF. The CDR3 bases are TGTGCCAGCAGCTACAACAGGGGAACTGAAGCTTTCTTT. V and J are TRBV5-8 and TRBJ1-1, with TRBD1 matching 7 bases. V dropped 3 bases and J dropped 5; count of bases not matched to a gene: 4. This CDR3 is built from 13 residues. From germline, CDR1 is SGHTS and CDR2 YDEGEE.

The chain joins TRBV4-2 to TRBJ1-5, with TRBD1 as a possible D gene (6 bases). The CDR3 has 15 amino acids. Germline CDR1 reads LGHNA; CDR2 reads YNFKEQ. Trimming removed 0 bases from V and 1 base from J, with 7 bases in between. The CDR3 nucleotides are TGTGCCAGCAGCCAAGATGGACAGAGCAATCAGCCCCAGCATTTT. It translates to CASSQDGQSNQPQHF.

V usage is TRBV7-9 and J usage is TRBJ1-1; 8 nucleotides match TRBD1. Germline V gene data show CDR1 as SEHNR and CDR2 as FQNEAQ (reference sequence). The V gene end was trimmed by 5 bases and the J gene end by 8 bases; junction bases not matched to a gene: 7. The CDR3 contains 13 residues. CDR3 nucleotide sequence: TGTGCCAGCAGCCGAGGACAGGGTGAAGAAGCTTTCTTT. It is translated as CASSRGQGEEAFF.

This clone was recorded only once. This chain links TRBV4-3 with TRBJ2-5; TRBD1 aligns across 8 bases. Per the germline V gene, CDR1 is LGHNA and CDR2 is YSLEER. This CDR3 comprises 16 residues. Losses at the gene ends were 5 bases for V and 4 bases for J; bases not matched to a gene: 12. For the CDR3, the DNA is TGCGCCAGCAGCTCTTCCGGGACAGGACAGGGAGAGACCCAGTACTTC. This sequence encodes CASSSSGTGQGETQYF.

A word on this clone: This sample also contains other DNA sequences that code for the same CDR3. V gene TRBV30 combines with J gene TRBJ1-2; possibly TRBD1 for D (5 bases). The CDR3 runs 12 residues. Trimming cost V 5 bases and J 7 bases, with 14 bases left between them. CDR1 GTSNPN and CDR2 SVGIG come from the germline V gene (reference sequence). The CDR3 here is CAWAAGVGGYTF. In DNA, the CDR3 is TGTGCCTGGGCCGCGGGGGTCGGTGGCTACACCTTC.

CDR3 residues: CASSFQGGIYEQYF. As DNA, the CDR3 is TGTGCCAGCAGCTTCCAGGGGGGAATCTACGAGCAGTACTTC. The V call is TRBV7-2, the J call TRBJ2-7; tentatively, D is TRBD1 (7 bases). Germline CDR1 reads SGHTA; CDR2 reads FQGNSA. The CDR3 length is 14 residues. V lost 3 bases and J 3 bases, leaving 12 bases between the germline ends.

The chain uses TRBV19 and TRBJ2-1; 10 bases are a match to TRBD1. The CDR3 sequence is 15 residues long. The junction had 5 bases not matched to a gene; V was cut back by 2 bases and J by 7 bases. Germline V lookup: CDR1 LNHDA, CDR2 SQIVND (reference sequence). The CDR3 reads CASSIWDRGANEQFF. CDR3 nucleotide sequence: TGTGCCAGTAGTATATGGGACAGGGGTGCGAATGAGCAGTTCTTC.

The chain has TRBV10-2 and TRBJ2-5; 11 bases agree with TRBD1. This CDR3 contains 15 residues. The germline V gene has CDR1 WSHSY and CDR2 SAAADI. V lost 4 bases to trimming and J lost 5 bases; unmatched junction nucleotides: 6. The chain's CDR3 is CASSVTGTGGETQYF. In nucleotides, the CDR3 is TGCGCCAGCAGTGTCACCGGGACAGGGGGTGAGACCCAGTACTTC.

The chain links TRBV7-8 to TRBJ2-6; 9 bases align to TRBD1. This CDR3 has 18 residues. Per germline, CDR1 SGHVS and CDR2 FQNEAQ. The J segment lost 0 bases and the V segment lost 3 bases, leaving 6 bases of the junction unmatched. This CDR3 reads CASSLRDREGSGANVLTF. The CDR3 coding sequence is TGTGCCAGCAGCTTGCGGGACAGGGAAGGCTCTGGGGCCAACGTCCTGACTTTC.

V gene TRBV27 combines with J gene TRBJ1-1, with D possibly matching TRBD1 (5 bases). Germline lookup yields CDR1 MNHEY and CDR2 SMNVEV (reference sequence). Trimming shortened V by 7 bases and J by 4 bases, and 16 bases separated the two germline ends. The CDR3 loop spans 14 amino acids. CDR3 residues: CASTPHGAVTEAFF. CDR3 DNA sequence: TGTGCCAGCACCCCACATGGGGCGGTCACTGAAGCTTTCTTT.

This rearrangement joins TRBV6-5 to TRBJ2-3; TRBD1 agrees at 7 bases. CDR1 is MNHEY and CDR2 is SVGAGI in the germline V gene. V lost 2 bases to trimming and J lost 0 bases; unmatched junction nucleotides: 5. The CDR3 covers 16 residues. The CDR3 sequence is CASSYLRGRSTDTQYF. CDR3 in DNA: TGTGCCAGCAGTTACCTGAGGGGGCGGAGCACAGATACGCAGTATTTT.

This sequence joins TRBV6-5 and TRBJ2-2, with D unclear. V gave up 0 bases and J gave up 4 bases, with 6 bases separating them. CDR1 and CDR2 from the germline V gene are MNHEY and SVGAGI. This CDR3 has 14 residues. CDR3 sequence reads: CASSYSPGTGELFF. The CDR3 DNA sequence: TGTGCCAGCAGTTACTCCCCGGGCACCGGGGAGCTGTTTTTT.

This chain joins TRBV12-5 and TRBJ2-1; TRBD2 is a possible D gene (5 bases). This CDR3 region has 13 residues. Germline CDR1 reads LGHNT; CDR2 reads FRNRAP. Trimming took 8 bases from V and 2 from J, leaving 10 bases between them. The CDR3 DNA is TGTGCTAGTAGATCCGGGGCCTACAATGAGCAGTTCTTC. This encodes CASRSGAYNEQFF.

V is TRBV19 and J is TRBJ2-7; TRBD2 might be the D (6 bases). This CDR3 has 13 residues. Trimming stripped 5 bases from V and 6 bases from J, with 14 bases between. Germline V gene data show CDR1 as LNHDA and CDR2 as SQIVND (reference sequence). The CDR3 bases are TGTGCCAGTAGTCAAGACTGGGGGGTCGAGCAGTACTTC. It specifies CASSQDWGVEQYF.

The chain combines TRBV19 with TRBJ1-2, with 7 bases matching TRBD1. This CDR3 spans 15 amino acids. The trim removed 4 bases at V and 4 bases at J, leaving 9 bases unmatched. Germline-derived CDR1 and CDR2 are LNHDA and SQIVND (reference sequence). In DNA form, the CDR3 reads TGTGCCAGTAGTAGTTCAGGGGGACGGACCTATGGCTACACCTTC. Translation gives CASSSSGGRTYGYTF.

The chain is built from TRBV9 and TRBJ1-1; D remains ambiguous. Germline V gene data show CDR1 as SGDLS and CDR2 as YYNGEE. The V gene lost 1 base and the J gene lost 5 bases, with 18 bases spanning the gap. The CDR3 has 16 residues. Written as DNA, the CDR3 is TGTGCCAGCAGCGTACAAGCGGGCAACGGAGGTACTGAAGCTTTCTTT. It codes for CASSVQAGNGGTEAFF.

This sequence joins TRBV19 and TRBJ1-6; D uncertain. Germline loops: CDR1 LNHDA, CDR2 SQIVND (reference sequence). V was trimmed by 10 bases and J by 4 bases, leaving 11 bases between them. This CDR3 is built from 13 residues. CDR3 DNA sequence: TGTGCCACTTTATCGGGTTATAATTCACCCCTCCACTTT. As protein: CATLSGYNSPLHF. The full variable domain, completed using reference TRBV19 and TRBJ1-6, is DGGITQSPKYLFRKEGQNVTLSCEQNLNHDAMYWYRQDPGQGLRLIYYSQIVNDFQKGDIAEGYSVSREKKESFPLTVTSAQKNPTAFYLCATLSGYNSPLHFGNGTRLTVT.

This clone was observed once. The chain employs TRBV10-3 and TRBJ1-1; TRBD1 matches at 9 bases. The V gene end was trimmed by 10 bases and the J gene end by 4 bases; junction bases not matched to a gene: 7. Germline values: CDR1 ENHRY, CDR2 SYGVKD. CDR3 length: 13 amino acids. The CDR3 DNA follows: TGTGCCACCGAGACAGGGGGTAGCACTGAAGCTTTCTTT. Its protein is CATETGGSTEAFF.

The genes are TRBV5-6 and TRBJ1-1, with D perhaps TRBD1 (6 bases). This CDR3 region has 14 residues. V was clipped by 5 bases and J by 1 base, with 12 bases between them. Germline V gene data show CDR1 as SGHDT and CDR2 as YYEEEE. The CDR3 region is CASRITGRNTEAFF. DNA for the CDR3: TGTGCCAGCAGGATCACAGGGAGGAACACTGAAGCTTTCTTT. Filled out from reference TRBV5-6 and TRBJ1-1, the complete variable domain reads DAGVTQSPTHLIKTRGQQVTLRCSPKSGHDTVSWYQQALGQGPQFIFQYYEEEERQRGNFPDRFSGHQFPNYSSELNVNALLLGDSALYLCASRITGRNTEAFFGQGTRLTVV.

The J gene is TRBJ1-1, the V gene TRBV18, with a possible D match to TRBD1 (5 bases). V lost 3 bases, J lost 0 bases, and 8 bases lay in between. Germline CDR1 and CDR2: KGHSH and LQKENI. CDR3 length equals 14 residues. The CDR3 protein is CASSPTVLNTEAFF. CDR3 sequence (DNA): TGTGCCAGCTCACCGACAGTCCTGAACACTGAAGCTTTCTTT.

This chain connects TRBV2 to TRBJ2-7; weak D call: TRBD1 (6 bases). V was pared by 2 bases and J by 7 bases, with 12 bases between. The germline gives CDR1 SNHLY, CDR2 FYNNEI. The CDR3 loop spans 13 amino acids. The DNA for the CDR3 is TGTGCCAGCAGTGAATCCCGAGGGACAGAGCAGTACTTC. Translated: CASSESRGTEQYF.

The CDR3 DNA follows: TGTGCCAGCAGCTTAGATCGGGGGGCCAGGAACTATGGCTACACCTTC. This codes for CASSLDRGARNYGYTF. The V and J genes are TRBV11-2 and TRBJ1-2; tentatively, D is TRBD1 (6 bases). The CDR3 runs 16 residues. The germline V gene encodes CDR1 SGHAT and CDR2 FQNNGV. V was shortened by 0 bases and J by 2 bases, with 13 bases between the two germline ends.

This chain uses TRBV19 with TRBJ2-3; 7 nucleotides agree with TRBD1. The trim removed 7 bases at V and 12 bases at J, leaving 7 bases unmatched. CDR1 LNHDA and CDR2 SQIVND come from the germline V gene (reference sequence). This CDR3 region has 11 residues. The CDR3 sequence: CASKDRAFQYF. DNA for the CDR3: TGTGCCAGTAAAGACAGGGCTTTTCAGTATTTT.